What follows are 2 T cell receptor beta chains derived from one specimen sequenced in a study of cytomegalovirus exposure and HLA in healthy donors. The PCR employed 60 Vbeta primers together with 13 Jbeta primers. Assay: immunoSEQ multiplex PCR; the TCRdb copy retains only in-frame clones and omits some. This sample's table has around 53,000 clones. Material for sequencing was PBMCs. The receptors originated from a male donor in good health and CMV-seropositive.

The chain recombines TRBV30 with TRBJ2-7; possible D gene TRBD2, 6 bases. The CDR3 runs to 13 residues. V lost 3 bases and J 2 bases, leaving 11 bases between the germline ends. Germline CDR1 and CDR2: GTSNPN and SVGIG (reference sequence). The DNA for the CDR3 is TGTGCCTGGAGCCCCCGGAGGGCCTACGAGCAGTACTTC. Its translation: CAWSPRRAYEQYF.

The V call is TRBV5-1, the J call TRBJ2-2, with TRBD1 as a possible D gene (5 bases). V lost 0 bases to trimming and J lost 7 bases, with 13 bases between them. The CDR3 has 15 amino acids. In germline, CDR1 is SGHRS, CDR2 YFSETQ. Here the CDR3 DNA reads TGCGCCAGCAGCTTGGAGGCAGGGCCAGGCGGGGAGCTGTTTTTT. Amino acids: CASSLEAGPGGELFF.